The next 13 T cell receptor beta chains were all read from a single sample in a study of graft-versus-host responses after intestinal transplantation. Their recognized antigens are unknown. TCRdb keeps only in-frame clones here, not all; method: immunoSEQ multiplex PCR. The sample lists about 120,000 clones, 75% to 95% occurring once. Here the sequenced sample was unstimulated CD4+ T cells sorted from spleen or lymph node cells, taken before intestinal transplant. These receptors were obtained from a human donor who received an intestinal transplant.

The DNA for the CDR3 is TGTGCCAGCAGCTTAGGTTCCGGACATATCCTCCACTTT. Its translation: CASSLGSGHILHF. The chain recombines TRBV7-9 with TRBJ1-6; D may be TRBD1 (5 bases). Per germline, CDR1 SEHNR and CDR2 FQNEAQ (reference sequence). This CDR3 spans 13 amino acids. V lost 1 base and J 15 bases, leaving 13 bases between the germline ends.

The V and J genes are TRBV6-6 and TRBJ1-2; D is unclear. The V and J ends lost 2 bases and 4 bases respectively, with 5 bases between them. Germline V gives CDR1 MNHNY, CDR2 SVGAGI (reference sequence). The CDR3 spans 12 residues. The CDR3 reads CASSYDTYGYTF. The CDR3 bases are TGTGCCAGCAGTTACGACACCTATGGCTACACCTTC.

The rearrangement links TRBV7-2 to TRBJ2-7, with D perhaps matching TRBD2 (5 bases). V shed 5 bases and J shed 2 bases, with 13 bases lying between them. The CDR3 is 14 residues long. Germline-derived CDR1 and CDR2 are SGHTA and FQGNSA. The CDR3 reads CASSPGHGAYEQYF. CDR3 nucleotide sequence: TGTGCCAGCAGCCCCGGGCACGGGGCCTACGAGCAGTACTTC.

The CDR3 sequence: CASSRAGDRGYTF. CDR3 DNA sequence: TGTGCCAGCAGCCGAGCAGGGGATCGGGGCTACACCTTC. The chain carries TRBV9 and TRBJ1-2, with D possibly being TRBD1 (6 bases). The CDR3 loop spans 13 amino acids. Germline values: CDR1 SGDLS, CDR2 YYNGEE. Trimming took 4 bases from V and 8 from J, leaving 15 bases between them.

V gene TRBV5-1 combines with J gene TRBJ1-1; 8 bases align to TRBD1. Looked up from germline, CDR1 is SGHRS and CDR2 is YFSETQ. V lost 4 bases to trimming and J lost 4 bases; unmatched junction nucleotides: 6. This CDR3 contains 14 residues. CDR3 loop: CASSVDRGGTEAFF. For the CDR3, the DNA is TGCGCCAGCAGCGTCGACAGGGGTGGCACTGAAGCTTTCTTT.

This chain links TRBV27 with TRBJ2-3; 10 nucleotides agree with TRBD2. Germline assignment: CDR1 MNHEY and CDR2 SMNVEV (reference sequence). The V segment lost 8 bases and the J segment 5 bases; nucleotides outside the gene matches: 13. The CDR3 loop spans 16 amino acids. In nucleotides, the CDR3 is TGTGCCAGCTTGCCCCCAGCGGGAGGGACGATAGATACGCAGTATTTT. Translated: CASLPPAGGTIDTQYF.

This CDR3 is CAWSLGAQGNQPQHF. CDR3 DNA sequence: TGTGCCTGGAGTCTGGGCGCACAGGGCAATCAGCCCCAGCATTTT. The V call is TRBV30, the J call TRBJ1-5, with D possibly TRBD1 on 5 matching bases. The V gene's germline CDR1 is GTSNPN and CDR2 SVGIG (reference sequence). V gave up 2 bases and J gave up 2 bases, with 13 bases separating them. CDR3 size: 15 residues. Based on the CDR3 plus reference TRBV30 and TRBJ1-5, the full variable domain is SQTIHQWPATLVQPVGSPLSLECTVEGTSNPNLYWYRQAAGRGLQLLFYSVGIGQISSEVPQNLSASRPQDRQFILSSKKLLLSDSGFYLCAWSLGAQGNQPQHFGDGTRLSIL.

The chain has TRBV5-1 and TRBJ1-4, with D perhaps TRBD1 (5 bases). There are 14 residues in the CDR3. Trimming shortened V by 2 bases and J by 8 bases, and 13 bases separated the two germline ends. The germline V gene has CDR1 SGHRS and CDR2 YFSETQ. The CDR3 DNA reads TGCGCCAGCAGCTTCCAGGGAACCTACGAAAAACTGTTTTTT. Its protein product is CASSFQGTYEKLFF.

This chain uses TRBV5-1 with TRBJ1-5, with 7 bases aligning to TRBD1. Germline V lookup: CDR1 SGHRS, CDR2 YFSETQ. Losses at the gene ends were 2 bases for V and 5 bases for J; bases not matched to a gene: 1. This CDR3 contains 13 residues. CDR3: CASSFDRDQPQHF. The DNA of the CDR3 is TGCGCCAGCAGCTTTGACAGGGATCAGCCCCAGCATTTT.

The chain joins TRBV2 to TRBJ1-1; D is perhaps TRBD1 (6 bases). CDR3 length: 14 residues. Trimming pared 6 bases from V and 2 bases from J, leaving 13 bases between. Germline V gene sequence: CDR1 SNHLY, CDR2 FYNNEI. The CDR3: CASRRRQVNTEAFF. CDR3 in DNA: TGTGCCAGCAGGAGAAGACAGGTTAACACTGAAGCTTTCTTT.

This clone was recorded once. V and J are TRBV5-8 and TRBJ2-1; D uncertain. Germline assignment: CDR1 SGHTS and CDR2 YDEGEE. Deletions cut 3 bases from V and 9 bases from J, with 13 bases between. The CDR3 consists of 13 residues. CDR3 sequence: CASSSIVSGEQFF. Here the CDR3 DNA reads TGTGCCAGCAGCTCGATCGTCTCGGGTGAGCAGTTCTTC.

The chain employs TRBV7-9 and TRBJ2-1; a possible D gene is TRBD2 (6 bases). The ends were cut back, 5 bases at V and 10 bases at J, with 18 bases in the middle. The CDR3 covers 14 residues. Germline values: CDR1 SEHNR, CDR2 FQNEAQ (reference sequence). The chain's CDR3 is CASSRPYTEGEQFF. The CDR3 DNA follows: TGTGCCAGCAGCCGCCCTTACACGGAGGGGGAGCAGTTCTTC.

The chain is built from TRBV19 and TRBJ1-1, with no clear D. The CDR3 is 15 amino acids. V was clipped by 6 bases and J by 1 base, with 15 bases between them. From germline, CDR1 is LNHDA and CDR2 SQIVND (reference sequence). The CDR3 bases are TGTGCCAGTAGGGGTGTGGCAGGCTGGAACACTGAAGCTTTCTTT. It yields the protein CASRGVAGWNTEAFF.